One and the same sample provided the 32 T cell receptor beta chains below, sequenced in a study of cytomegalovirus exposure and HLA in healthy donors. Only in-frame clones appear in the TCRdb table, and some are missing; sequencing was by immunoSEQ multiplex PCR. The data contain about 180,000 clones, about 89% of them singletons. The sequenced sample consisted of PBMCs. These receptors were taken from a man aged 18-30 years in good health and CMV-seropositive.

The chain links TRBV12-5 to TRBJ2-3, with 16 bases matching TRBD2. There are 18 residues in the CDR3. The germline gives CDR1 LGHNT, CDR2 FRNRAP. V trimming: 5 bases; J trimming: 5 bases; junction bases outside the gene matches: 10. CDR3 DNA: TGTGCTAGTGGTCTCCCCCCGGGACTAGCGGGGGGGCGAGATACGCAGTATTTT. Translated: CASGLPPGLAGGRDTQYF.

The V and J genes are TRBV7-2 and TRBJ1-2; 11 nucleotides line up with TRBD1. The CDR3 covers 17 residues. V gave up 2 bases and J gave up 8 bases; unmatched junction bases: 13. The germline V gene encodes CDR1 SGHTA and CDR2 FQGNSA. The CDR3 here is CASSLFAGTGGERGYTF. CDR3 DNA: TGTGCCAGCAGCTTATTTGCCGGGACAGGGGGGGAGAGGGGCTACACCTTC.

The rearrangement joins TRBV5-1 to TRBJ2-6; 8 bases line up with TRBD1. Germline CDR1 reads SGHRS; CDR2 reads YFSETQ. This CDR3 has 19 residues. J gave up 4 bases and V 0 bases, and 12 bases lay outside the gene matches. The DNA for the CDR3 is TGCGCCAGCAGCTTGGCCGTGACAGGGGCTGTGAGGGGGGCCAACGTCCTGACTTTC. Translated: CASSLAVTGAVRGANVLTF.

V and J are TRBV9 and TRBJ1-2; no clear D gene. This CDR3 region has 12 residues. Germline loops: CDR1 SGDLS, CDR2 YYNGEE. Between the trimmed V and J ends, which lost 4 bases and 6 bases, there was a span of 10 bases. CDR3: CASSLRKDGYTF. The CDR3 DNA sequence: TGTGCCAGCAGCTTGAGGAAGGATGGCTACACCTTC.

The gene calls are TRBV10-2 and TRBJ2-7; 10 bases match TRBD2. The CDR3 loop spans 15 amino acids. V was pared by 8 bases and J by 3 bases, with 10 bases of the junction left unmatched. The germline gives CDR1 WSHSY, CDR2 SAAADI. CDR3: CASGGGAGGVYEQYF. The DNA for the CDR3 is TGCGCCAGCGGGGGGGGAGCGGGAGGGGTCTACGAGCAGTACTTC.

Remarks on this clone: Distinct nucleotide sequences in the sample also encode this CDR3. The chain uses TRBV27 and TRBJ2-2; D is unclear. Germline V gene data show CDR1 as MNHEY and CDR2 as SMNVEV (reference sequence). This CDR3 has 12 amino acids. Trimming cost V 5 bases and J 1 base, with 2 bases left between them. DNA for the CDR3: TGTGCCAGCAGTCTGAACACCGGGGAGCTGTTTTTT. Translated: CASSLNTGELFF.

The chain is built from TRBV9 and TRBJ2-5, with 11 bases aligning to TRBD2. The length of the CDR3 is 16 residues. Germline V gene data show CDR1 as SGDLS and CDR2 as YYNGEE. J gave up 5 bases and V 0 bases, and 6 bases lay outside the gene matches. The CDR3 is CASSVDLAGGRETQYF. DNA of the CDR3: TGTGCCAGCAGCGTAGATCTAGCGGGGGGCAGGGAGACCCAGTACTTC.

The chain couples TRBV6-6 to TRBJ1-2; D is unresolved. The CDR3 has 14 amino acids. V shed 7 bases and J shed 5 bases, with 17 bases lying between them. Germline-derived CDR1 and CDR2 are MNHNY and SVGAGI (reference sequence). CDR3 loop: CASIDIWGGYGYTF. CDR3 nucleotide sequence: TGTGCCAGCATCGACATCTGGGGAGGGTATGGCTACACCTTC.

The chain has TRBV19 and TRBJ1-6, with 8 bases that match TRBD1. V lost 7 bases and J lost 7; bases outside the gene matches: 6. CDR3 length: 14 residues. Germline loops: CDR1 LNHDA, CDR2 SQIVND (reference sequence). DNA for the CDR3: TGTGCCAGTACCCTCCGGGACAGGAATTCACCCCTCCACTTT. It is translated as CASTLRDRNSPLHF.

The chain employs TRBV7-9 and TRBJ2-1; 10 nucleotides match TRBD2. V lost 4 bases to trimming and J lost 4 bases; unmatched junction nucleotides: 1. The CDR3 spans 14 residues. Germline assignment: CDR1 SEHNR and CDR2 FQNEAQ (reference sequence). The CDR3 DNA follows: TGTGCCAGCAGCTCACTAGCGGGGTACAATGAGCAGTTCTTC. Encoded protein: CASSSLAGYNEQFF. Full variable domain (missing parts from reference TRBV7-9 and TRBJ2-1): DTGVSQNPRHKITKRGQNVTFRCDPISEHNRLYWYRQTLGQGPEFLTYFQNEAQLEKSRLLSDRFSAERPKGSFSTLEIQRTEQGDSAMYLCASSSLAGYNEQFFGPGTRLTVL.

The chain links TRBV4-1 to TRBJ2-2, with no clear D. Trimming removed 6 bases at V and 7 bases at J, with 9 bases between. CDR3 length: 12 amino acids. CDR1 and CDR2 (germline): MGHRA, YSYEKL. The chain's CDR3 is CASSPPVGELFF. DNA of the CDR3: TGCGCCAGCAGTCCCCCGGTCGGGGAGCTGTTTTTT.

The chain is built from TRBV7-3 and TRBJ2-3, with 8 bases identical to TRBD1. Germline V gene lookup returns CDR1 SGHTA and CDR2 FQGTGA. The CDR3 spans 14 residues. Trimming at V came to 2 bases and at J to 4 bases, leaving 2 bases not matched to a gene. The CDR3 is CASSLQGASDTQYF. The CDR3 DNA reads TGTGCCAGCAGCTTACAGGGGGCATCAGATACGCAGTATTTT. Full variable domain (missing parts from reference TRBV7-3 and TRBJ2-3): GAGVSQTPSNKVTEKGKYVELRCDPISGHTALYWYRQSLGQGPEFLIYFQGTGAADDSGLPNDRFFAVRPEGSVSTLKIQRTERGDSAVYLCASSLQGASDTQYFGPGTRLTVL.

CDR3 nucleotide sequence: TGTGCCAGCAGGGAGCTGATAACGAGCTCTGGAAACACCATATATTTT. Residues: CASRELITSSGNTIYF. The chain is built from TRBV2 and TRBJ1-3; D unresolved. Germline assignment: CDR1 SNHLY and CDR2 FYNNEI. The CDR3 contains 16 residues. V dropped 6 bases and J dropped 0 bases, with 15 bases sitting between them.

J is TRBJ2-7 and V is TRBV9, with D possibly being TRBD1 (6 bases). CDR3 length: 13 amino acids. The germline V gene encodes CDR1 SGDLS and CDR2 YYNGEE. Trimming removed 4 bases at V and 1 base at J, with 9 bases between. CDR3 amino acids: CASSPGQSYEQYF. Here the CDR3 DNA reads TGTGCCAGCAGCCCCGGACAGTCCTACGAGCAGTACTTC.

The CDR3 reads CASSMVRVANQETQYF. The CDR3 region has the DNA TGTGCCAGTAGTATGGTCCGGGTAGCGAACCAAGAGACCCAGTACTTC. The V call is TRBV19, the J call TRBJ2-5; D might be TRBD2 (5 bases). The germline V and J ends were trimmed by 3 bases and 0 bases, with 14 bases remaining between them. The germline V gene encodes CDR1 LNHDA and CDR2 SQIVND (reference sequence). This CDR3 has 16 amino acids.

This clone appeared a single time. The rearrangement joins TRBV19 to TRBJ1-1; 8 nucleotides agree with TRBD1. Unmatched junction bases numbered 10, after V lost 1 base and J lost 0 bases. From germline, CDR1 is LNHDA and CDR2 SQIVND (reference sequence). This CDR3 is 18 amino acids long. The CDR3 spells CASSIGQGQASMNTEAFF. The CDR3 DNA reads TGTGCCAGTAGTATAGGACAGGGACAGGCCTCAATGAACACTGAAGCTTTCTTT.

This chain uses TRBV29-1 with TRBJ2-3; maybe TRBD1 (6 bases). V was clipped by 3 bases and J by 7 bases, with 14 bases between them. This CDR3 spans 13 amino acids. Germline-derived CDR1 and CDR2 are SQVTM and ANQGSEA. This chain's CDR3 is CSVESWGLNTQYF. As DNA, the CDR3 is TGCAGCGTTGAGTCTTGGGGGCTGAATACGCAGTATTTT.

CDR3 DNA sequence: TGTGCCAGCAGCTTCGGTGATGCCTACGAGCAGTACTTC. The encoded protein is CASSFGDAYEQYF. V is TRBV5-6 and J is TRBJ2-7, with D uncertain. CDR3 length: 13 residues. The germline gives CDR1 SGHDT, CDR2 YYEEEE. Trimming shortened V by 2 bases and J by 2 bases, and 8 bases separated the two germline ends.

CDR3 DNA: TGTGCCAGCACCCCAGCAGCTAGCGGGAGTGATGAGCAGTTCTTC. Translation: CASTPAASGSDEQFF. The chain employs TRBV28 and TRBJ2-1; 10 nucleotides line up with TRBD2. This CDR3 comprises 15 residues. Germline loops: CDR1 MDHEN, CDR2 SYDVKM. The J segment lost 8 bases and the V segment lost 7 bases, leaving 11 bases of the junction unmatched. Combining the CDR3 with reference TRBV28 and TRBJ2-1 gives the whole variable domain DVKVTQSSRYLVKRTGEKVFLECVQDMDHENMFWYRQDPGLGLRLIYFSYDVKMKEKGDIPEGYSVSREKKERFSLILESASTNQTSMYLCASTPAASGSDEQFFGPGTRLTVL.

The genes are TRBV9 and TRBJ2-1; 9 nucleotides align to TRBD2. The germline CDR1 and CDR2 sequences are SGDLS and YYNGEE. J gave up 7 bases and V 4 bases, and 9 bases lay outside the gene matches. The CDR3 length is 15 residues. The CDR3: CASSPGSGSMNEQFF. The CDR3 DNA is TGTGCCAGCAGCCCCGGTAGCGGGAGTATGAATGAGCAGTTCTTC.

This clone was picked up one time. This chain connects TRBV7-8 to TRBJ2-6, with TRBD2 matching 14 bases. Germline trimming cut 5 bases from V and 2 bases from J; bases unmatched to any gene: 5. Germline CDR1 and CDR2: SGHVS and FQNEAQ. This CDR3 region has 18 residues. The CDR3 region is CASSPPGLAGAGANVLTF. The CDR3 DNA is TGTGCCAGCAGCCCTCCGGGACTAGCGGGGGCTGGGGCCAACGTCCTGACTTTC.

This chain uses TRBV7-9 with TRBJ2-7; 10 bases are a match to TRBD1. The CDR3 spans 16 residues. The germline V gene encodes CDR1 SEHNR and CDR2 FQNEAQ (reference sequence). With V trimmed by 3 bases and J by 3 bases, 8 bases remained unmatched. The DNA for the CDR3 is TGTGCCAGCAGCTTTCCGGGACAGGGGTCCAACTACGAGCAGTACTTC. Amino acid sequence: CASSFPGQGSNYEQYF.

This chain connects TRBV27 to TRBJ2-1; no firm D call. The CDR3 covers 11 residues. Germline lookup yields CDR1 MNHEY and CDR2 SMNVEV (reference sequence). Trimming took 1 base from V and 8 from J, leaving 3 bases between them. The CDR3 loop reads CASSLLDEQFF. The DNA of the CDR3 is TGTGCCAGCAGTTTATTAGATGAGCAGTTCTTC.

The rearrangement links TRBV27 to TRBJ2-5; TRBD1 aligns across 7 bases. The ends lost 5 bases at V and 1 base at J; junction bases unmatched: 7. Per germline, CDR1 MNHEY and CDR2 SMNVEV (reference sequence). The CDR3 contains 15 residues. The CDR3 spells CASSPRDRPQETQYF. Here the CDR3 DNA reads TGTGCCAGCAGTCCCCGGGACAGACCCCAAGAGACCCAGTACTTC.

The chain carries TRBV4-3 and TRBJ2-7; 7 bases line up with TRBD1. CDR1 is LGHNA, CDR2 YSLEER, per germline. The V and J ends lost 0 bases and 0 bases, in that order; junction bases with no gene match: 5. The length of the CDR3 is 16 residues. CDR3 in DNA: TGCGCCAGCAGCCAAGAAGGGGGCGGCTACTCCTACGAGCAGTACTTC. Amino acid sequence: CASSQEGGGYSYEQYF.

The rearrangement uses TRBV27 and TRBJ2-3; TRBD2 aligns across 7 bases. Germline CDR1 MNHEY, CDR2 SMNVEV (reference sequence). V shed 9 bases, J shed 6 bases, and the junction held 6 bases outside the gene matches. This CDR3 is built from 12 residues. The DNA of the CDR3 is TGTGCCAGTCGGGGACTATCTGATACGCAGTATTTT. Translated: CASRGLSDTQYF.

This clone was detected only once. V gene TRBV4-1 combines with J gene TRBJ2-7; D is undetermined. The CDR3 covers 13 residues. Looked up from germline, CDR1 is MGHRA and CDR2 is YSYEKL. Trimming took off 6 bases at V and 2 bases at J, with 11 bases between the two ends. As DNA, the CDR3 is TGCGCCAGCAGTTCCGATCCGGCCTACGAGCAGTACTTC. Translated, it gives CASSSDPAYEQYF.

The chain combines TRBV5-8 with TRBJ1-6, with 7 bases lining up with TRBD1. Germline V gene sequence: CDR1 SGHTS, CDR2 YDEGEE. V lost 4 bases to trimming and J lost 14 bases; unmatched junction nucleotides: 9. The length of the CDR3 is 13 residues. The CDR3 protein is CASSIDRDISLHF. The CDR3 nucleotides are TGTGCCAGCAGCATTGACAGGGACATATCCCTCCACTTT.

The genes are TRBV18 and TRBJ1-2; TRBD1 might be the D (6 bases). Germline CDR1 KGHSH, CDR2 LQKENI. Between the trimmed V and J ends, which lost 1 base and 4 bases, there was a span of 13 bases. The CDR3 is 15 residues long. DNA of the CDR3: TGTGCCAGCTCACCACGACAGGCCGAATTCTATGGCTACACCTTC. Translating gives CASSPRQAEFYGYTF.

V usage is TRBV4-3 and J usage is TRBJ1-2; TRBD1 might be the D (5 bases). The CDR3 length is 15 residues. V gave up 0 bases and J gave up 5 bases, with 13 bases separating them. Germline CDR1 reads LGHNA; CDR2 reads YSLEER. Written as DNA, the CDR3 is TGCGCCAGCAGCCAAGATCTTTCAGGGATTTATGGCTACACCTTC. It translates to CASSQDLSGIYGYTF.

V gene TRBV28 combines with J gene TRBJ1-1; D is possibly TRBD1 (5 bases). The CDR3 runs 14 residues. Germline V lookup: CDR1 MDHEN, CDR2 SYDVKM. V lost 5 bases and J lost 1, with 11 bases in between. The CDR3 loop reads CASSTSGGNTEAFF. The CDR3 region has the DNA TGTGCCAGCAGTACCTCGGGGGGGAACACTGAAGCTTTCTTT.

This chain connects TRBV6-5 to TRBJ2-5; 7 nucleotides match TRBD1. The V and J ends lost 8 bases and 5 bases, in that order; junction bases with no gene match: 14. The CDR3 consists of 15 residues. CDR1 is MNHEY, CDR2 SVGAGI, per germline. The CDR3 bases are TGTGCCAGCGTAAGGGACAGTTCAGGCCGGGAGACCCAGTACTTC. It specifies CASVRDSSGRETQYF.